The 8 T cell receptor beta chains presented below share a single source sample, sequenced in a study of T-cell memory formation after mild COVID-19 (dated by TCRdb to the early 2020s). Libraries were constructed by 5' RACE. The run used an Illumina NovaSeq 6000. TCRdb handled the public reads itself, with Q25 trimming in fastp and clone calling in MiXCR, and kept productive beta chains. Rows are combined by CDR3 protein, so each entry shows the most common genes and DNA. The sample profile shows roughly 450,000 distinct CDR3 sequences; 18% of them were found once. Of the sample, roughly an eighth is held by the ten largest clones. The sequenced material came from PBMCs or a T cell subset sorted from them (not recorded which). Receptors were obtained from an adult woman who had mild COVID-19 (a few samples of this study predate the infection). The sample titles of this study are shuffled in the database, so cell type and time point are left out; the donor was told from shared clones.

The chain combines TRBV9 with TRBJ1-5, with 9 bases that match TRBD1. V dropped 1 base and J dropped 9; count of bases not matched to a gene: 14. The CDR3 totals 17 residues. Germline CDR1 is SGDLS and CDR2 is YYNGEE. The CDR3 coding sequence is TGTGCCAGCAGCGTATTAGAGAAGGGACAGGGAATTCGGCCCCAGCATTTT. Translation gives CASSVLEKGQGIRPQHF.

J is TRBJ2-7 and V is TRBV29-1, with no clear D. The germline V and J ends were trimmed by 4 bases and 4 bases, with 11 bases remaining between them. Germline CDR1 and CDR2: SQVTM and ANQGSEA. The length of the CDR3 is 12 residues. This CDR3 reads CSVGTPTYEQYF. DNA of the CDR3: TGCAGCGTTGGAACCCCTACGTACGAGCAGTACTTC.

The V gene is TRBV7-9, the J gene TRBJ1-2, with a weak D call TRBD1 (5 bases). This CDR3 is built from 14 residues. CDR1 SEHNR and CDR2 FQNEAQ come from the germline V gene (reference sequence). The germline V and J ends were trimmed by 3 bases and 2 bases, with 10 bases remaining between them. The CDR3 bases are TGTGCCAGCAGCTTTGCAGGGCCAAACTATGGCTACACCTTC. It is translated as CASSFAGPNYGYTF.

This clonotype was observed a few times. This CDR3 is CASSPWGGNAYEQYF. The CDR3 bases are TGCGCCAGCAGCCCTTGGGGGGGCAATGCCTACGAGCAGTACTTC. This chain joins TRBV5-1 and TRBJ2-7; D possibly corresponds to TRBD2 (7 bases). The CDR3 has 15 residues. The V gene lost 4 bases and the J gene lost 2 bases, with 16 bases spanning the gap. CDR1 is SGHRS and CDR2 is YFSETQ in the germline V gene. Combining the CDR3 with reference TRBV5-1 and TRBJ2-7 gives the whole variable domain KAGVTQTPRYLIKTRGQQVTLSCSPISGHRSVSWYQQTPGQGLQFLFEYFSETQRNKGNFPGRFSGRQFSNSRSEMNVSTLELGDSALYLCASSPWGGNAYEQYFGPGTRLTVT.

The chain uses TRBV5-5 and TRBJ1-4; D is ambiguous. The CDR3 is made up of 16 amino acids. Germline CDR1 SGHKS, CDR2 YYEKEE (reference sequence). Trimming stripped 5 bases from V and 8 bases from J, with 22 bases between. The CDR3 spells CASSPISREREEKLFF. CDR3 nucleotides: TGTGCCAGCAGTCCCATTAGCCGGGAAAGGGAGGAAAAACTGTTTTTT.

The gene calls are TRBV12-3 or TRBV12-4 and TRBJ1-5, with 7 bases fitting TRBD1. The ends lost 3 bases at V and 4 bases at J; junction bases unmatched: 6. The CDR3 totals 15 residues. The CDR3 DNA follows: TGTGCCAGCAGTTTTGCGACAGGGAGGAATCAGCCCCAGCATTTT. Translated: CASSFATGRNQPQHF.

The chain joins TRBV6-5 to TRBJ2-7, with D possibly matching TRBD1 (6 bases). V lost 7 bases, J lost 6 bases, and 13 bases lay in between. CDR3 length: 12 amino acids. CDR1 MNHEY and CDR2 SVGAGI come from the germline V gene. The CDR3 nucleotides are TGTGCCAGCATACAGACGACAGGCGAGCAGTACTTC. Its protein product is CASIQTTGEQYF.

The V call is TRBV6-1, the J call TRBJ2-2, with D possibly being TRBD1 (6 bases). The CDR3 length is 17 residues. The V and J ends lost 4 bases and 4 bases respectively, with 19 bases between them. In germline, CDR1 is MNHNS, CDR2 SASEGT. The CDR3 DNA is TGTGCCAGCAGTGGTCGATCCTGGGGGCGCGGCACCGGGGAGCTGTTTTTT. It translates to CASSGRSWGRGTGELFF.